Listed here are 13 T cell receptor beta chains from one sample, sequenced in a study of blood T cell repertoires in COVID-19. Using immunoSEQ multiplex PCR, the repertoire was profiled, and TCRdb retains in-frame clones only, with some absent. The repertoire holds 350,000 to 450,000 clones, with 80% to 90% as singletons. The sequenced material came from PBMCs or T cells enriched from blood (not recorded which). The receptors here all came from a man aged 30 to 39 who had recovered from COVID-19.

The gene calls are TRBV4-1 and TRBJ2-7; TRBD2 matches 13 bases. The CDR3 runs 17 residues. Germline V gene lookup returns CDR1 MGHRA and CDR2 YSYEKL. The ends lost 4 bases at V and 0 bases at J; junction bases unmatched: 6. CDR3 DNA sequence: TGCGCCAGCAGCCCGGGACTAGCGGGACAAATCTCCTACGAGCAGTACTTC. Translating gives CASSPGLAGQISYEQYF.

This chain uses TRBV10-3 with TRBJ2-6; TRBD2 aligns across 9 bases. The V gene end was trimmed by 4 bases and the J gene end by 0 bases; junction bases not matched to a gene: 7. This CDR3 has 18 amino acids. The V gene's germline CDR1 is ENHRY and CDR2 SYGVKD. The chain's CDR3 is CAISAPGTSFSGANVLTF. CDR3 nucleotides: TGTGCCATCAGTGCCCCAGGGACTAGCTTCTCTGGGGCCAACGTCCTGACTTTC.

This rearrangement joins TRBV7-6 to TRBJ2-1; no definite D call. The germline V gene encodes CDR1 SGHVS and CDR2 FNYEAQ. V was clipped by 11 bases and J by 7 bases, with 12 bases between them. The CDR3 sequence is 11 residues long. The CDR3 sequence: CACSGGNEQFF. DNA for the CDR3: TGTGCCTGCTCGGGTGGTAATGAGCAGTTCTTC. Full variable domain (rest looked up from reference TRBV7-6 and TRBJ2-1): GAGVSQSPRYKVTKRGQDVALRCDPISGHVSLYWYRQALGQGPEFLTYFNYEAQQDKSGLPNDRFSAERPEGSISTLTIQRTEQRDSAMYRCACSGGNEQFFGPGTRLTVL.

V usage is TRBV5-1 and J usage is TRBJ1-4; no definite D call. The CDR3 extends over 14 amino acids. CDR1 is SGHRS, CDR2 YFSETQ, per germline. Deletions cut 4 bases from V and 0 bases from J, with 7 bases between. The CDR3 region has the DNA TGCGCCAGCAGCGCGGTACCAACTAATGAAAAACTGTTTTTT. As protein: CASSAVPTNEKLFF.

The chain links TRBV5-1 to TRBJ2-1; no clear D gene. The V end was cut by 2 bases, the J end by 0 bases, with 9 bases between. This CDR3 region has 15 residues. Germline V gives CDR1 SGHRS, CDR2 YFSETQ. The CDR3 protein is CASSFELSSYNEQFF. The CDR3 nucleotides are TGCGCCAGCAGCTTCGAGTTGAGCTCCTACAATGAGCAGTTCTTC.

This sequence joins TRBV19 and TRBJ1-5, with 8 bases fitting TRBD1. The ends lost 4 bases at V and 6 bases at J; junction bases unmatched: 5. This CDR3 spans 14 amino acids. Germline CDR1 and CDR2: LNHDA and SQIVND (reference sequence). As DNA, the CDR3 is TGTGCCAGTAGTACGACGACAGGGGCTCAGCCCCAGCATTTT. Its translation: CASSTTTGAQPQHF.

As DNA, the CDR3 is TGTGCCACCAGTGAGACAGGGGGCCACAACAATGAGCAGTTCTTC. Protein product: CATSETGGHNNEQFF. This chain joins TRBV24-1 and TRBJ2-1; 10 bases map to TRBD1. Germline V gives CDR1 KGHDR, CDR2 SFDVKD. The J segment lost 5 bases and the V segment lost 4 bases, leaving 4 bases of the junction unmatched. The CDR3 is 15 amino acids.

The V call is TRBV5-4, the J call TRBJ1-4; D not certain. This CDR3 region has 15 residues. From germline, CDR1 is SGHNT and CDR2 YYREEE (reference sequence). Trimming stripped 0 bases from V and 0 bases from J, with 6 bases between. In DNA, the CDR3 is TGTGCCAGCAGCTTGGGGGCTGCAACTAATGAAAAACTGTTTTTT. Translated, it gives CASSLGAATNEKLFF.

This clone appeared once. The chain combines TRBV4-1 with TRBJ2-6; TRBD1 matches at 8 bases. The ends lost 6 bases at V and 1 base at J; junction bases unmatched: 11. This CDR3 contains 18 residues. CDR1 is MGHRA, CDR2 YSYEKL, per germline. CDR3 in amino acids: CASRTATGDPSGANVLTF. For the CDR3, the DNA is TGCGCCAGCAGAACGGCGACAGGGGACCCATCTGGGGCCAACGTCCTGACTTTC.

This clone is a singleton in its sample. This chain connects TRBV27 to TRBJ2-7; D is uncertain. Trimming took off 5 bases at V and 4 bases at J, with 12 bases between the two ends. In germline, CDR1 is MNHEY, CDR2 SMNVEV (reference sequence). This CDR3 is 13 amino acids long. CDR3 nucleotides: TGTGCCAGCAGTAAGACATCGAAATACGAGCAGTACTTC. The encoded protein is CASSKTSKYEQYF.

This clone was seen a handful of times. The chain has TRBV6-4 and TRBJ2-1; a possible D gene is TRBD1 (7 bases). This CDR3 has 16 residues. The V end lost 0 bases, the J end lost 3 bases, and 12 bases lay between the germline ends. Germline V gene sequence: CDR1 MRHNA, CDR2 SNTAGT. The DNA of the CDR3 is TGTGCCAGCAGTGACTCTGGAGGGGGCGGCTACAATGAGCAGTTCTTC. Residues: CASSDSGGGGYNEQFF.

The rearrangement joins TRBV7-2 to TRBJ1-2; no clear D. CDR3 length equals 14 residues. Germline-derived CDR1 and CDR2 are SGHTA and FQGNSA. Trimming removed 1 base at V and 0 bases at J, with 6 bases between. CDR3 in amino acids: CASSLEGANYGYTF. CDR3 DNA sequence: TGTGCCAGCAGCTTAGAGGGAGCTAACTATGGCTACACCTTC.

The rearrangement links TRBV2 to TRBJ2-5; D gene uncertain. Germline V gene sequence: CDR1 SNHLY, CDR2 FYNNEI. The V end lost 3 bases, the J end lost 10 bases, and 6 bases lay between the germline ends. The CDR3 contains 10 residues. CDR3 loop: CASSDRSQYF. The CDR3 bases are TGTGCCAGCAGTGATCGGAGCCAGTACTTC.